This T cell receptor beta chain was sequenced during a study of T-cell memory formation after mild COVID-19. With 3 bases removed from V and 1 base from J, the gap between germline ends came to 6 bases. The CDR3 is 13 amino acids. In germline, CDR1 is KGHSH, CDR2 LQKENI. TCRdb reprocessed the 5' RACE reads with MiXCR, giving one entry per CDR3 protein. Among about 400,000 distinct CDR3 sequences listed, roughly 15% were seen once. This clonotype was counted at least ten times. This receptor was identified in a man between 18 and 35 years old who had mild COVID-19 (a few samples of this study predate the infection). Cell type and time point are not known. The sample comprised PBMCs or a T cell subset sorted from them (not recorded which). The chain couples TRBV18 to TRBJ1-1, with D unresolved. The CDR3 bases are TGTGCCAGCTCACCCGCAGGGAACACTGAAGCTTTCTTT. This codes for CASSPAGNTEAFF.